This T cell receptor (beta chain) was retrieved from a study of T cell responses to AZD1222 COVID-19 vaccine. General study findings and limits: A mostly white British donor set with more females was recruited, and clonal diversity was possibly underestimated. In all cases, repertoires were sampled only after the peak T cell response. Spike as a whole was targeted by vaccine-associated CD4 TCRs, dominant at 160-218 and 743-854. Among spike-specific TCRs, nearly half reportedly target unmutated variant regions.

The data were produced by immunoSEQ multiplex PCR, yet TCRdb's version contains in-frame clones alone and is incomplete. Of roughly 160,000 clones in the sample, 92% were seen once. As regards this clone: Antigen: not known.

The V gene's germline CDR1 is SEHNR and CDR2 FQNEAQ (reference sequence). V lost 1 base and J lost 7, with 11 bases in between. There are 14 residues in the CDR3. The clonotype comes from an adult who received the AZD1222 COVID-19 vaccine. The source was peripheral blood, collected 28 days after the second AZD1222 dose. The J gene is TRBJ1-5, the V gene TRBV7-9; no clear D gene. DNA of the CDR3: TGTGCCAGCAGCTTAGACGGGGAATCCCAGCCCCAGCATTTT. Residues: CASSLDGESQPQHF.